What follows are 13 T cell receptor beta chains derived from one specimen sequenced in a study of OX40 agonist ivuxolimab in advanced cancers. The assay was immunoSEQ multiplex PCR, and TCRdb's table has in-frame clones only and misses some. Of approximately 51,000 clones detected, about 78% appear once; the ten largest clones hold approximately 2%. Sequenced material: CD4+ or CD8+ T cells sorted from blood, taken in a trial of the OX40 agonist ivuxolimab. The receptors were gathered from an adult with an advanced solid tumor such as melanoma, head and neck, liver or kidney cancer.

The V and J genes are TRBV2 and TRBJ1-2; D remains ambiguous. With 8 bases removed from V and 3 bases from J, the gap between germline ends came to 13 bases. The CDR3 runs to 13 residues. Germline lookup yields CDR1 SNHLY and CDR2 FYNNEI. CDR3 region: CASASTSYYGYTF. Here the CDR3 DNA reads TGTGCCAGCGCGAGTACTTCCTACTATGGCTACACCTTC.

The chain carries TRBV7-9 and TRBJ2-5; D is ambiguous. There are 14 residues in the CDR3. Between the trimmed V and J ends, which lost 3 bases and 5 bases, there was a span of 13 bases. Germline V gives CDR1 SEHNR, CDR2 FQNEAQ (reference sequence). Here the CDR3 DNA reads TGTGCCAGCAGCTTCAGGTCGATGGGGGAGACCCAGTACTTC. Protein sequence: CASSFRSMGETQYF.

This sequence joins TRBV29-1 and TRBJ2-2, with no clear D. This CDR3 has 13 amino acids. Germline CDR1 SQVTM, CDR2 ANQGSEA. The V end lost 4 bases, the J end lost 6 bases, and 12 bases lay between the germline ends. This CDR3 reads CSVGEFSAGELFF. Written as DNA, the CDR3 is TGCAGCGTTGGAGAATTCTCCGCCGGGGAGCTGTTTTTT.

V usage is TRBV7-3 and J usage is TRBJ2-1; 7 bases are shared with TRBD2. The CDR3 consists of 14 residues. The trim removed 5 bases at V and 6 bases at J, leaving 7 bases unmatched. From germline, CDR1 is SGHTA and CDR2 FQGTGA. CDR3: CASSTTGGTNEQFF. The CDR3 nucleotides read TGTGCCAGCAGCACCACGGGAGGTACCAATGAGCAGTTCTTC.

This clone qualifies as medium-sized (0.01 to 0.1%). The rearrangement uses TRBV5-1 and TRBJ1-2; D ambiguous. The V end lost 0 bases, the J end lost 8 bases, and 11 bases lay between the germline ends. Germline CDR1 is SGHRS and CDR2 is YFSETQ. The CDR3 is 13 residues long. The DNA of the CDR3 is TGCGCCAGCAGCTTGGACGTTAAGTGGGGCTACACCTTC. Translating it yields CASSLDVKWGYTF.

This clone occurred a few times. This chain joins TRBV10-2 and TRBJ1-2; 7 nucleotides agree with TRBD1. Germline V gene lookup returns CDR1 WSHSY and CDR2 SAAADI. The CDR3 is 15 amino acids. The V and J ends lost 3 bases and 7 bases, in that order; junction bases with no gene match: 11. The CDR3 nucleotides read TGCGCCAGCAGTGACCGGTGGGACAGTGTTCCTGGCTACACCTTC. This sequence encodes CASSDRWDSVPGYTF.

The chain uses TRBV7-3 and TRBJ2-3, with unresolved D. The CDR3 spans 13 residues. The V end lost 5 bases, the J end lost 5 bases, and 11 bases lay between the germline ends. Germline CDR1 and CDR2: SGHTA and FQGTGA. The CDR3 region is CASSPHNLDTQYF. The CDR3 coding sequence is TGTGCCAGCAGCCCCCATAACCTAGATACGCAGTATTTT.

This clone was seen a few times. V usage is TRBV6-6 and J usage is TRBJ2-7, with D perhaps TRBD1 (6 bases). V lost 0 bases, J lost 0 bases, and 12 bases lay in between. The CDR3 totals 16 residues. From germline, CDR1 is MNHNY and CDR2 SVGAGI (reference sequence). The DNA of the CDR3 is TGTGCCAGCAGTTACTCCCTTGGACAGAGCTCCTACGAGCAGTACTTC. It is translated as CASSYSLGQSSYEQYF.

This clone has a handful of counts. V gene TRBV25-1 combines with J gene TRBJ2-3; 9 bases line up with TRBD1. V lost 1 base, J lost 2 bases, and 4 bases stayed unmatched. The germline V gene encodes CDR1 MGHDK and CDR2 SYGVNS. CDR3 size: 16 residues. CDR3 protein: CASSEWGQGITDTQYF. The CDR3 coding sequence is TGTGCCAGCAGTGAATGGGGACAGGGCATCACAGATACGCAGTATTTT.

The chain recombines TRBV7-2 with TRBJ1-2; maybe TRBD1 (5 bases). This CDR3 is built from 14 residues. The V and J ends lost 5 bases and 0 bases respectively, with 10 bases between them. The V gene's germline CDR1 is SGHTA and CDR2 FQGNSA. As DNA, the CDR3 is TGTGCCAGCAGCCCCGGGGGGTCTAACTATGGCTACACCTTC. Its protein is CASSPGGSNYGYTF.

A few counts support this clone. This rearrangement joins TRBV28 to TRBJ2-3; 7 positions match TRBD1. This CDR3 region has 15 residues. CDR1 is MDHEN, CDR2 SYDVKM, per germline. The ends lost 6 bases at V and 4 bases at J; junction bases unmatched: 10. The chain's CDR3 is CASRDRRQGADTQYF. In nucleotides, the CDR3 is TGTGCCAGCAGAGATCGCCGACAGGGTGCAGATACGCAGTATTTT.

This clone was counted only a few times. CDR3 DNA sequence: TGCGCCAGCAGCCACCCCCCCGGGGCGGGAGTGGAAGATACGCAGTATTTT. Translation gives CASSHPPGAGVEDTQYF. This chain links TRBV4-1 with TRBJ2-3; 7 nucleotides agree with TRBD2. V trimming: 3 bases; J trimming: 5 bases; junction bases outside the gene matches: 14. Germline CDR1 is MGHRA and CDR2 is YSYEKL. The CDR3 is made up of 17 amino acids.

The CDR3 bases are TGTGCCACCGAAACAAGGGAGGGGAGCTATGGCTACACCTTC. It yields the protein CATETREGSYGYTF. The chain has TRBV10-3 and TRBJ1-2, with a weak D call TRBD1 (5 bases). This CDR3 spans 14 amino acids. CDR1 ENHRY and CDR2 SYGVKD come from the germline V gene. The V end lost 10 bases, the J end lost 4 bases, and 19 bases lay between the germline ends.